Listed below are T cell receptor beta chains from one sample, sequenced in a study of OX40 agonist ivuxolimab in advanced cancers. Measured with immunoSEQ multiplex PCR; TCRdb has only the in-frame clones, and not every one. This sample has tens of thousands of clones, with roughly 80% found just once. Sequencing was performed on CD4+ or CD8+ T cells sorted from blood, taken in a trial of the OX40 agonist ivuxolimab. The receptors here all came from an adult with an advanced solid tumor such as melanoma, head and neck, liver or kidney cancer. CDR3s include the opening cysteine and the closing phenylalanine or tryptophan. D genes are given only for firm matches. Rows may omit the clone size; those that give it use once, few, many or a size class.

J gene	V gene	D gene	clone size	CDR3 protein	CDR3 DNA
TRBJ2-1	TRBV6-5	-	-	CASSYSRINSYNEQFF	TGTGCCAGCAGTTACTCGCGAATTAACTCCTACAATGAGCAGTTCTTC
TRBJ2-4	TRBV6-6	-	-	CASRVISDNIQYF	TGTGCCAGCAGAGTTATTAGTGACAACATTCAGTACTTC
TRBJ2-3	TRBV9	TRBD2	-	CASSVRTSGTDTQYF	TGTGCCAGCAGCGTAAGGACTAGCGGCACAGATACGCAGTATTTT
TRBJ1-1	TRBV5-1	-	-	CASSVEEMNTEAFF	TGCGCCAGCAGCGTTGAGGAGATGAACACTGAAGCTTTCTTT
TRBJ1-1	TRBV2	-	many	CASSQDGNTEAFF	TGTGCCAGCAGCCAAGACGGGAACACTGAAGCTTTCTTT
TRBJ1-2	TRBV7-5	-	-	CASSFTGTGELGGYTF	TGTGCCAGCAGCTTTACCGGGACAGGGGAATTAGGAGGCTACACCTTC
TRBJ2-6	TRBV18	TRBD2	once	CASSPAPGGAGANVLTF	TGTGCCAGCTCACCAGCCCCGGGGGGGGCTGGGGCCAACGTCCTGACTTTC
TRBJ1-6	TRBV30	TRBD1	-	CACLPRTGGFSSPLHF	TGTGCCTGCTTACCTAGGACAGGGGGCTTTAGTTCACCCCTCCACTTT
TRBJ1-1	TRBV19	-	-	CASSIWDMNTEAFF	TGTGCCAGTAGTATCTGGGATATGAACACTGAAGCTTTCTTT
TRBJ2-2	TRBV7-9	-	-	CASRQQVNTGELFF	TGTGCCAGCAGACAACAGGTGAACACCGGGGAGCTGTTTTTT
TRBJ1-1	TRBV7-2	-	-	CASSFYWGMSTEAFF	TGTGCCAGCAGCTTCTACTGGGGCATGAGCACTGAAGCTTTCTTT
TRBJ1-3	TRBV6-1	TRBD1	once	CASGRDRVQVTIYF	TGTGCCAGCGGCCGGGACAGGGTTCAAGTCACCATATATTTT
TRBJ2-2	TRBV9	TRBD2	-	CASSGRTSGANTGELFF	TGTGCCAGCAGCGGACGGACTAGCGGGGCAAACACCGGGGAGCTGTTTTTT
TRBJ2-3	TRBV10-1	TRBD1	-	CASSESGTGGQNTQYF	TGCGCCAGCAGTGAGTCTGGGACAGGGGGACAGAATACGCAGTATTTT
TRBJ1-6	TRBV27	-	medium-sized	CASGIQQNNSPLHF	TGTGCCAGCGGCATCCAGCAGAATAATTCACCCCTCCACTTT
TRBJ2-5	TRBV14	-	-	CASSHGTGVQETQYF	TGTGCCAGCAGCCATGGAACGGGGGTGCAAGAGACCCAGTACTTC
TRBJ2-2	TRBV7-9	-	-	CASTLMRVNTGELFF	TGTGCCAGCACCCTTATGAGGGTAAACACCGGGGAGCTGTTTTTT
TRBJ2-1	TRBV10-1	-	few	CASSETLAESITGEQFF	TGCGCCAGCAGTGAGACATTAGCGGAAAGCATCACGGGTGAGCAGTTCTTC
TRBJ2-1	TRBV7-9	TRBD2	-	CASRAGIAYNEQFF	TGTGCCAGCAGAGCGGGAATTGCTTACAATGAGCAGTTCTTC
TRBJ1-5	TRBV6-5	-	-	CASSQLGGTQHF	TGTGCCAGCAGTCAACTCGGGGGAACCCAGCATTTT
TRBJ1-2	TRBV6-6	TRBD1	-	CASSYIRQGADGYTF	TGTGCCAGCAGTTACATAAGACAGGGGGCGGATGGCTACACCTTC
TRBJ2-7	TRBV6-1	TRBD2	-	CASRAGLGSSYEQYF	TGTGCCAGCAGGGCAGGACTAGGGAGCTCCTACGAGCAGTACTTC
TRBJ2-6	TRBV5-4	-	-	CASSRRLRGNSGANVLTF	TGTGCCAGCTCTCGAAGGCTCCGGGGCAACTCTGGGGCCAACGTCCTGACTTTC
TRBJ1-3	TRBV30	-	-	CAWSGSFGNTIYF	TGTGCCTGGAGTGGGTCATTTGGAAACACCATATATTTT
TRBJ2-3	TRBV4-2	TRBD2	few	CASSQGGLASDTQYF	TGTGCCAGCAGCCAGGGGGGACTAGCTTCCGATACGCAGTATTTT
TRBJ1-1	TRBV9	-	few	CASSGMDGGLPEAFF	TGTGCCAGCAGCGGAATGGATGGGGGCCTTCCTGAAGCTTTCTTT
TRBJ1-2	TRBV10-3	-	-	CAISGQNHYGYTF	TGTGCCATCAGTGGACAAAATCATTACGGCTACACCTTC
TRBJ1-3	TRBV7-9	-	-	CASSLLQSGNTIYF	TGTGCCAGCAGCTTATTACAGTCTGGAAACACCATATATTTT
TRBJ2-7	TRBV5-5	-	-	CASSSQGPYSYEQYF	TGTGCCAGCAGCTCTCAGGGGCCCTACTCCTACGAGCAGTACTTC
TRBJ2-1	TRBV7-9	-	-	CASSYGASGSPSSYNEQFF	TGTGCCAGCAGCTACGGGGCATCGGGGAGCCCGAGCTCCTACAATGAGCAGTTCTTC
TRBJ1-2	TRBV29-1	-	few	CSVADDSGYTF	TGCAGCGTTGCCGATGACTCTGGCTACACCTTC
TRBJ1-1	TRBV28	-	-	CASSLVWVGLSRTEAFF	TGTGCCAGCAGTTTGGTCTGGGTAGGACTTTCGCGGACTGAAGCTTTCTTT
TRBJ2-7	TRBV7-2	-	-	CASSLGPGTTEQYF	TGTGCCAGCAGCTTGGGTCCGGGAACGACCGAGCAGTACTTC
TRBJ2-2	TRBV6-5	-	-	CASSYAFTGELFF	TGTGCCAGCAGTTACGCGTTCACCGGGGAGCTGTTTTTT
TRBJ2-7	TRBV11-1	-	-	CASSYFGQKYEQYF	TGTGCCAGCAGCTATTTTGGACAGAAATACGAGCAGTACTTC
TRBJ1-6	TRBV12-5	-	-	CASGLGGKNSPLHF	TGTGCTAGTGGTTTGGGGGGCAAAAATTCACCCCTCCACTTT
TRBJ1-2	TRBV7-3	-	once	CASSGTGTAANYGYTF	TGTGCCAGCAGCGGAACCGGGACGGCAGCTAACTATGGCTACACCTTC
TRBJ2-1	TRBV7-9	TRBD2	-	CASSSGTTLGSSYNEQFF	TGTGCCAGCAGCTCCGGGACTACCCTCGGGAGCTCCTACAATGAGCAGTTCTTC
TRBJ2-1	TRBV7-9	-	-	CASSLGADEQFF	TGTGCCAGCAGCCTGGGTGCGGATGAGCAGTTCTTC
TRBJ2-7	TRBV5-1	TRBD2	-	CASSLGGTSGGQYEQYF	TGCGCCAGCAGCTTGGGAGGGACTAGCGGGGGGCAATACGAGCAGTACTTC
TRBJ1-1	TRBV7-7	-	-	CASSSNSGSEAFF	TGTGCTAGCAGCTCCAATTCAGGGTCTGAAGCTTTCTTT
TRBJ2-7	TRBV18	TRBD2	once	CASSPGELADFFINEQYF	TGTGCCAGCTCACCAGGTGAACTAGCGGACTTTTTCATTAACGAGCAGTACTTC
TRBJ2-7	TRBV5-1	-	-	CASSLGTSLSYEQYF	TGCGCCAGCAGCTTAGGAACGTCCCTCTCCTACGAGCAGTACTTC
TRBJ2-1	TRBV19	-	-	CASSTRLVSGNYRANEQFF	TGTGCCAGTAGTACACGACTAGTTTCCGGTAACTACAGAGCGAATGAGCAGTTCTTC
TRBJ2-1	TRBV6-5	-	-	CASSYAGSYNEQFF	TGTGCCAGCAGTTACGCGGGTTCCTACAATGAGCAGTTCTTC
TRBJ1-2	TRBV5-1	TRBD1	once	CASGEGDRWGNGYTF	TGCGCCAGCGGGGAAGGGGACAGATGGGGAAATGGCTACACCTTC
TRBJ1-2	TRBV5-4	TRBD1	-	CASSLVGGADTF	TGTGCCAGCAGCTTGGTAGGGGGCGCGGACACCTTC
TRBJ2-1	TRBV29-1	-	-	CSVKSSYNEQFF	TGCAGCGTCAAGAGCTCCTACAATGAGCAGTTCTTC
TRBJ1-2	TRBV5-1	TRBD1	-	CASSFEGALYGYTF	TGCGCCAGCAGCTTCGAGGGGGCCCTCTATGGCTACACCTTC
TRBJ1-3	TRBV5-4	TRBD1	-	CASSLQGPGNTIYF	TGTGCCAGCAGCCTACAGGGGCCTGGAAACACCATATATTTT
TRBJ2-1	TRBV11-2	-	-	CASSLWGPYNEQFF	TGTGCCAGCAGCTTGTGGGGACCCTACAATGAGCAGTTCTTC
TRBJ2-7	TRBV20-1	-	-	CSAAPEYEQYF	TGCAGTGCTGCCCCCGAGTACGAGCAGTACTTC
TRBJ1-2	TRBV5-1	-	-	CASSLLRDSYGYTF	TGCGCCAGCAGCTTGTTACGGGATTCGTATGGCTACACCTTC
TRBJ1-3	TRBV6-5	-	-	CASSPTRETIYF	TGTGCCAGCAGTCCCACCCGGGAGACCATATATTTT